Reported below is one TCR beta chain. Original processing methods: From reference gene primer amplification, estimates of nucleated cell counts were derived. Profiled with immunoSEQ multiplex PCR; TCRdb holds only in-frame clones, not every one. The DNA gave D and trimming, while V, J and clone size come from that table. The table has about 250,000 clones, 70% to 85% seen once. The data derive from a study of blood T cell repertoires in COVID-19. Study information: From T cells, B-cell-depleted T cells, or PBMCs came the material, which was cDNA or gDNA.

V dropped 0 bases and J dropped 4 bases, with 18 bases sitting between them. The CDR3 consists of 17 residues. Germline values: CDR1 MNHNS, CDR2 SASEGT. V gene TRBV6-1 combines with J gene TRBJ1-1; a weak D match, TRBD1 (6 bases). Sequenced sample: peripheral blood. This TCR was recovered from an elderly man with acute or convalescent COVID-19. CDR3 bases: TGTGCCAGCAGTGAAGCGGCAGGGGTGGGTTGGGGCACTGAAGCTTTCTTT. Amino acid sequence: CASSEAAGVGWGTEAFF.